This T cell receptor (beta chain) emerged from a study of T cell repertoires in cytomegalovirus infection. Whole-study context: CMV epitopes that were recently identified and HLA-C-restricted were used alongside well-studied HLA-B-restricted ones. A matching HLA type, together with CMV infection, was signaled by public TCR beta signatures.

About this clonotype: Its antigen remains unknown.

Study results and limitations: CMV-specific TCR beta clonotypes restricted by HLA-C dominated the ex vivo response. Public TCR beta family frequency separated CMV-and-HLA carriers, including in an independent cohort.

From the reads, TCRdb called clonotypes with MiXCR, one entry per CDR3 protein. Here the sample spans approximately 76,000 distinct CDR3 sequences, more than 20% being singletons. Sequencing was performed on CD8+ T cells from cultured PBMCs, taken from culture after CMV antigen stimulation. The TCR comes from a human donor in good health (CMV status not recorded). Some clones in this sample may be carry-over from other donors' samples.

The CDR3 sequence: CASSLWGRKGTDTQYF. The CDR3 DNA reads as TGTGCCAGCAGCTTATGGGGGAGAAAGGGCACAGATACGCAGTATTTT. The rearrangement uses TRBV11-2 and TRBJ2-3; D may match TRBD1 or TRBD2 (5 bases each). The CDR3 has 16 amino acids. V was pared by 2 bases and J by 1 base, with 13 bases between. The germline gives CDR1 SGHAT, CDR2 FQNNGV.